The clone carrying this T cell receptor beta chain was seen only a few times. Its specificity is unknown. The CDR3 runs to 14 residues. Trimming pared 5 bases from V and 4 bases from J, leaving 12 bases between. Germline CDR1 MNHEY, CDR2 SVGAGI. The assay was immunoSEQ multiplex PCR, and TCRdb's table has in-frame clones only and misses some. The data show roughly 120,000 clones, with roughly 87% seen just once and 6.5% to 8.5% held by the top ten. The data stem from a study of T cell responses to AZD1222 COVID-19 vaccine. In the study overall: Second-dose schedules of about 4 or about 12 weeks were combined. General study points: Among the donors, most were white British and more were female, and clonal diversity was possibly underestimated.

The chain is built from TRBV6-5 and TRBJ2-4; no clear D. The sequencing here drew on peripheral blood, taken on day 0 of AZD1222 vaccination. This TCR came from an adult in good health. The CDR3 DNA reads TGTGCCAGCAGTCCACATTTATTGAAAAACATTCAGTACTTC. Translating it yields CASSPHLLKNIQYF.